This T cell receptor beta chain emerged from a study of molecular identifiers for immune sequencing clone quantification. The study, taken as a whole, reports: Among effectors, clones above 20 RNA copies held over 97% of molecules; among naive cells, under 1%.

Using its own MiXCR run on the PCR reads, TCRdb lists one record per CDR3 protein. The profile shows tens of thousands of distinct CDR3 sequences, approximately 26% of them singletons. This clonotype was detected only once. Its target is not known. The junction departs from germline at one end; a sequencing error may be responsible. Germline V CDR1 and CDR2: LGHNA, YSLEER. The CDR3 extends over 17 amino acids. Sequencing used naive CD8+ T cells from blood, with Jurkat cell RNA spiked in. The sample's subset: FACS-sorted CD8+CD4-CCR7+CD45RA+ naive T cells. V gene TRBV4-3 combines with J gene TRBJ2-3, with 8 bases identical to TRBD2. The TCR comes from a human donor in good health. Some libraries in this study had Jurkat cell RNA spiked in. The CDR3: CASSQDPGGRPTDTRYF. The CDR3 DNA reads TGCGCCAGCAGCCAAGATCCCGGCGGGAGGCCAACAGATACGCGGTATTTT.